The 23 T cell receptor beta chains below come from one sample, sequenced in a study of patients and donors after allogeneic stem cell transplantation. TCRdb re-derived calls from the RT-PCR reads in MiXCR, one entry per CDR3 protein. This sample has about 960,000 distinct CDR3 sequences, with about a sixth found just once. Sample: blood, either unsorted or a sorted T cell fraction (not recorded which). The receptors were sampled from a human donor who was either an allogeneic HSCT recipient or a stem cell or donor lymphocyte infusion donor (not recorded which). It is not recorded whose cells these are; they may come from a transplant donor.

This sequence joins TRBV9 and TRBJ2-1; 15 bases align to TRBD2. Per the germline V gene, CDR1 is SGDLS and CDR2 is YYNGEE. The CDR3 sequence is 17 residues long. Losses at the gene ends were 0 bases for V and 5 bases for J; bases not matched to a gene: 3. CDR3 region: CASSVAGLAGGHNEQFF. The DNA for the CDR3 is TGTGCCAGCAGCGTAGCCGGACTAGCGGGGGGGCACAATGAGCAGTTCTTC.

The rearrangement uses TRBV27 and TRBJ2-7; no reliable D call. The CDR3 covers 16 residues. The V gene's germline CDR1 is MNHEY and CDR2 SMNVEV (reference sequence). The V end lost 2 bases, the J end lost 7 bases, and 21 bases lay between the germline ends. CDR3 sequence reads: CASSLDGNKILDEQYF. The DNA for the CDR3 is TGTGCCAGCAGTTTAGATGGGAACAAGATTTTGGATGAGCAGTACTTC.

This clonotype has just a few counts. The chain is built from TRBV3-1 and TRBJ2-1; 8 bases line up with TRBD2. The germline V gene has CDR1 LGHDT and CDR2 YNNKEL (reference sequence). The CDR3 is 15 residues long. Trimming cost V 4 bases and J 4 bases; bases outside gene matches: 6. The CDR3 reads CASSPGGYKYNEQFF. DNA of the CDR3: TGTGCCAGCAGCCCGGGGGGGTACAAGTACAATGAGCAGTTCTTC.

This clonotype was counted a few times. The chain employs TRBV5-8 and TRBJ1-4, with no clear D. The CDR3 has 16 residues. Trimming stripped 4 bases from V and 4 bases from J, with 17 bases between. Germline V gene sequence: CDR1 SGHTS, CDR2 YDEGEE. CDR3 region: CASSEGRSAINEKLFF. The CDR3 bases are TGTGCCAGCAGCGAAGGGAGGTCAGCCATTAATGAAAAACTGTTTTTT.

The table lists this clonotype with a few counts. This rearrangement joins TRBV20-1 to TRBJ2-1; D possibly uses TRBD1 or TRBD2 (5 bases each). The CDR3 runs to 15 residues. Germline CDR1 is DFQATT and CDR2 is SNEGSKA (reference sequence). The V end lost 3 bases, the J end lost 7 bases, and 19 bases lay between the germline ends. Here the CDR3 reads CSASRREGFFNEQFF. DNA of the CDR3: TGCAGTGCTAGCCGACGAGAGGGGTTCTTTAATGAGCAGTTCTTC.

The chain couples TRBV7-8 to TRBJ1-4, with D possibly matching TRBD1 (5 bases). The V end was cut by 5 bases, the J end by 6 bases, with 7 bases between. CDR3 length: 12 amino acids. From germline, CDR1 is SGHVS and CDR2 FQNEAQ. The CDR3: CASSGGDEKLFF. In DNA form, the CDR3 reads TGTGCCAGCAGCGGAGGGGATGAAAAACTGTTTTTT. Full variable domain (remainder filled in from reference TRBV7-8 and TRBJ1-4): GAGVSQSPRYKVAKRGQDVALRCDPISGHVSLFWYQQALGQGPEFLTYFQNEAQLDKSGLPSDRFFAERPEGSVSTLKIQRTQQEDSAVYLCASSGGDEKLFFGSGTQLSVL.

This clonotype was observed a few times. The rearrangement joins TRBV25-1 to TRBJ2-3, with 8 bases identical to TRBD2. The CDR3 runs to 17 residues. Germline CDR1 and CDR2: MGHDK and SYGVNS. V lost 3 bases to trimming and J lost 3 bases; unmatched junction nucleotides: 11. The CDR3 reads CASSDMGREEVTDTQYF. Here the CDR3 DNA reads TGTGCCAGCAGTGATATGGGGCGGGAGGAGGTGACAGATACGCAGTATTTT.

The V call is TRBV9, the J call TRBJ2-2; 7 bases are shared with TRBD1. This CDR3 spans 16 amino acids. Trimming cost V 4 bases and J 0 bases; bases outside gene matches: 6. Per the germline V gene, CDR1 is SGDLS and CDR2 is YYNGEE. The CDR3 loop reads CASSRTGATNTGELFF. The DNA for the CDR3 is TGTGCCAGCAGCCGAACAGGGGCAACGAACACCGGGGAGCTGTTTTTT.

The chain recombines TRBV6-1 with TRBJ2-1; TRBD2 agrees at 8 bases. The CDR3 has 15 amino acids. V was clipped by 8 bases and J by 4 bases; unmatched bases: 10. CDR1 and CDR2 from the germline V gene are MNHNS and SASEGT. CDR3 amino acids: CASQLSGGGYNEQFF. CDR3 nucleotide sequence: TGTGCCAGCCAATTGAGCGGGGGAGGGTACAATGAGCAGTTCTTC.

V is TRBV9 and J is TRBJ2-1; TRBD1 matches 9 bases. There are 15 residues in the CDR3. V shed 3 bases, J shed 5 bases, and the junction held 6 bases outside the gene matches. The germline gives CDR1 SGDLS, CDR2 YYNGEE. CDR3 in DNA: TGTGCCAGCAGCGGCTGGGACAGGGAAGACAATGAGCAGTTCTTC. It is translated as CASSGWDREDNEQFF. Together with reference TRBV9 and TRBJ2-1, the CDR3 gives the full variable domain: DSGVTQTPKHLITATGQRVTLRCSPRSGDLSVYWYQQSLDQGLQFLIQYYNGEERAKGNILERFSAQQFPDLHSELNLSSLELGDSALYFCASSGWDREDNEQFFGPGTRLTVL.

There are a few counts of this clonotype. The chain has TRBV15 and TRBJ1-1; no definite D call. Trimming took 0 bases from V and 0 from J, leaving 5 bases between them. The CDR3 covers 14 residues. Germline V gene lookup returns CDR1 LNHNV and CDR2 YYDKDF (reference sequence). The CDR3 nucleotides read TGTGCCACCAGCAGAGATACCGTGAACACTGAAGCTTTCTTT. It encodes CATSRDTVNTEAFF.

Of note for this clonotype: Given a much more abundant clone one base away, this may be a read error. The chain uses TRBV7-2 and TRBJ2-1; D gene unclear. The CDR3 spans 15 residues. Looked up from germline, CDR1 is SGHTA and CDR2 is FQGNSA. V lost 1 base, J lost 0 bases, and 7 bases lay in between. The CDR3 DNA is TGTGCCAGCAGCTTAGAGGAGAGCTCCTACAATGAGCAGTTCTTC. This sequence encodes CASSLEESSYNEQFF.

Ten or more counts support this clonotype. This chain links TRBV4-1 with TRBJ2-2, with D hard to call. Trimming removed 1 base at V and 6 bases at J, with 6 bases between. The CDR3 sequence is 13 residues long. Germline V gene data show CDR1 as MGHRA and CDR2 as YSYEKL. This CDR3 reads CASSQVGAGELFF. The CDR3 bases are TGCGCCAGCAGCCAAGTTGGAGCCGGGGAGCTGTTTTTT.

The V call is TRBV7-9, the J call TRBJ2-1; 9 bases agree with TRBD2. V was pared by 5 bases and J by 4 bases, with 12 bases of the junction left unmatched. This CDR3 has 17 residues. Germline-derived CDR1 and CDR2 are SEHNR and FQNEAQ (reference sequence). CDR3: CASSDPRGGRVYNEQFF. CDR3 DNA: TGTGCCAGCAGCGATCCCCGGGGCGGGAGGGTTTACAATGAGCAGTTCTTC. The full variable domain, with the rest looked up from reference TRBV7-9 and TRBJ2-1, is DTGVSQNPRHKITKRGQNVTFRCDPISEHNRLYWYRQTLGQGPEFLTYFQNEAQLEKSRLLSDRFSAERPKGSFSTLEIQRTEQGDSAMYLCASSDPRGGRVYNEQFFGPGTRLTVL.

This clonotype was counted ten times or more. The chain uses TRBV4-1 and TRBJ1-2; perhaps TRBD1 as D (6 bases). The CDR3 is 14 amino acids. The germline gives CDR1 MGHRA, CDR2 YSYEKL. The V end lost 0 bases, the J end lost 4 bases, and 9 bases lay between the germline ends. CDR3 DNA sequence: TGCGCCAGCAGCCAAGACAGGGGATCCTATGGCTACACCTTC. Encoded protein: CASSQDRGSYGYTF.

This clonotype was seen a handful of times. This chain uses TRBV29-1 with TRBJ2-3; D uncertain. The CDR3 spans 13 residues. Trimming took 1 base from V and 2 from J, leaving 7 bases between them. Germline assignment: CDR1 SQVTM and CDR2 ANQGSEA. The CDR3 DNA is TGCAGCGTTGAAGGACGCGCCACAGATACGCAGTATTTT. Residues: CSVEGRATDTQYF.

The V gene is TRBV19, the J gene TRBJ1-2; 8 bases line up with TRBD1. V lost 5 bases, J lost 2 bases, and 10 bases stayed unmatched. CDR1 is LNHDA, CDR2 SQIVND, per germline (reference sequence). The CDR3 consists of 16 residues. The CDR3 region has the DNA TGTGCCAGTAGTGCTCTCAGGGGGCAAGTCAACTATGGCTACACCTTC. The encoded protein is CASSALRGQVNYGYTF.

This clonotype was recorded at least ten times. Relative to the germline gene, one junction end is altered; a read error may explain this. The J gene is TRBJ2-3, the V gene TRBV5-1, with D maybe TRBD2 (6 bases). CDR3 length: 15 residues. From germline, CDR1 is SGHRS and CDR2 YFSETQ. CDR3 sequence: CASSLESGSTDTQYF. DNA of the CDR3: TGTGCCAGCAGTTTAGAAAGCGGGAGCACAGATACGCAGTATTTT. The full variable domain, with the rest looked up from reference TRBV5-1 and TRBJ2-3, is KAGVTQTPRYLIKTRGQQVTLSCSPISGHRSVSWYQQTPGQGLQFLFEYFSETQRNKGNFPGRFSGRQFSNSRSEMNVSTLELGDSALYLCASSLESGSTDTQYFGPGTRLTVL.

This clonotype was recorded a few times. The chain carries TRBV7-9 and TRBJ2-1; D possibly corresponds to TRBD2 (6 bases). The ends were cut back, 6 bases at V and 5 bases at J, with 11 bases in the middle. Germline CDR1 and CDR2: SEHNR and FQNEAQ (reference sequence). The CDR3 is 13 amino acids. The CDR3 coding sequence is TGTGCCAGCAGAGGGACTTCAAACAATGAGCAGTTCTTC. Its protein product is CASRGTSNNEQFF.

The rearrangement joins TRBV20-1 to TRBJ2-7; 8 nucleotides match TRBD1. The CDR3 has 14 residues. J was trimmed by 2 bases and V by 4 bases; bases with no gene match: 7. Germline CDR1 reads DFQATT; CDR2 reads SNEGSKA (reference sequence). The CDR3 is CSATRDRTPYEQYF. The CDR3 bases are TGCAGTGCTACCCGGGACAGGACCCCCTACGAGCAGTACTTC.

The V gene is TRBV4-1, the J gene TRBJ2-2, with D tentatively TRBD2 (6 bases). Germline V lookup: CDR1 MGHRA, CDR2 YSYEKL. Trimming took 3 bases from V and 6 from J, leaving 17 bases between them. This CDR3 region has 16 residues. DNA of the CDR3: TGCGCCAGCAGCCAGGAAGCGCTAGCGAGGGCCGGGGAGCTGTTTTTT. Protein sequence: CASSQEALARAGELFF.

This clonotype has only a few counts. The rearrangement links TRBV12-3 or TRBV12-4 to TRBJ2-2, with D unclear. This CDR3 spans 16 amino acids. V was trimmed by 5 bases and J by 3 bases, leaving 16 bases between them. In nucleotides, the CDR3 is TGTGCCAGCAGTCTTCACCGGACCCTATACACCGGGGAGCTGTTTTTT. It yields the protein CASSLHRTLYTGELFF.

This clonotype turned up a few times. This chain uses TRBV29-1 with TRBJ2-1; 9 bases match TRBD1. This CDR3 has 15 amino acids. V shed 6 bases, J shed 4 bases, and the junction held 10 bases outside the gene matches. Germline loops: CDR1 SQVTM, CDR2 ANQGSEA. CDR3 sequence: CSVQRDRDIYNEQFF. In DNA form, the CDR3 reads TGCAGCGTACAAAGGGACAGGGATATTTACAATGAGCAGTTCTTC.